This TCR beta chain derives from a study of OX40 agonist ivuxolimab in advanced cancers. Clones were sequenced by immunoSEQ multiplex PCR, and TCRdb holds only the in-frame ones, with some missing. The table has tens of thousands of clones, about 79% seen once. Trimming left V 3 bases short and J 1 base short, with 10 bases between. Germline V lookup: CDR1 SGDLS, CDR2 YYNGEE. There are 14 residues in the CDR3. The chain joins TRBV9 to TRBJ1-1, with D possibly TRBD1 on 6 matching bases. The receptor comes from an adult with an advanced solid tumor such as melanoma, head and neck, liver or kidney cancer. The specimen was CD4+ or CD8+ T cells sorted from blood, collected in a trial of the OX40 agonist ivuxolimab. The DNA of the CDR3 is TGTGCCAGCAGCGGTGGACAGAAGAACACTGAAGCTTTCTTT. Its translation: CASSGGQKNTEAFF.